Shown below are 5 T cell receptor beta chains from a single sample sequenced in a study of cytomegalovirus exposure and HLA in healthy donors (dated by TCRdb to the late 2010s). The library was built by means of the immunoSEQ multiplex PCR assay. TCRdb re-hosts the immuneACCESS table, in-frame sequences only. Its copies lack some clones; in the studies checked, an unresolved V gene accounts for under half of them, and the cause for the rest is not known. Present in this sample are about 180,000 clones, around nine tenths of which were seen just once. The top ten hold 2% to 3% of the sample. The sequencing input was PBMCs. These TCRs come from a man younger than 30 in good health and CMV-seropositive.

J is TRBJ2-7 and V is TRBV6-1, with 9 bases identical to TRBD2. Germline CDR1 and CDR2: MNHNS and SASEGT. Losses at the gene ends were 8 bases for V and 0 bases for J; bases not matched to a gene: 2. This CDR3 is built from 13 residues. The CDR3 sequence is CASAGGSSYEQYF. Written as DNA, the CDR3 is TGTGCCAGCGCGGGGGGGTCCTCCTACGAGCAGTACTTC.

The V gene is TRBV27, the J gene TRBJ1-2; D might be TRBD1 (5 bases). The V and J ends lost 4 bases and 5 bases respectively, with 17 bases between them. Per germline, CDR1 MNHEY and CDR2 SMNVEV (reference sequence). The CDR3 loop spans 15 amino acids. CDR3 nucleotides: TGTGCCAGCAGTTCTTGGCCCTCGGAGGGGTATGGCTACACCTTC. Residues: CASSSWPSEGYGYTF.

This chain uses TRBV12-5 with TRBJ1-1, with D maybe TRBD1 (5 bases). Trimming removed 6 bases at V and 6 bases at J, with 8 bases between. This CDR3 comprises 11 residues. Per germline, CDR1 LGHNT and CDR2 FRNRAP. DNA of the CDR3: TGTGCTAGTGGCGCAGGGCCTGAAGCTTTCTTT. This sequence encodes CASGAGPEAFF.

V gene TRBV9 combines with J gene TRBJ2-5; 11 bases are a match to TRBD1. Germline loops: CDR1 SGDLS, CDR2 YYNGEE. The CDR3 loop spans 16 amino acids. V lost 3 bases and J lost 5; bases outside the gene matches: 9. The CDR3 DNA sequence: TGTGCCAGCAGCGCGGGAGGGACAGGGGGTCGCGAGACCCAGTACTTC. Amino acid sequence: CASSAGGTGGRETQYF. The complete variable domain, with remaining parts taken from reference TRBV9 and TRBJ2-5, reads DSGVTQTPKHLITATGQRVTLRCSPRSGDLSVYWYQQSLDQGLQFLIQYYNGEERAKGNILERFSAQQFPDLHSELNLSSLELGDSALYFCASSAGGTGGRETQYFGPGTRLLVL.

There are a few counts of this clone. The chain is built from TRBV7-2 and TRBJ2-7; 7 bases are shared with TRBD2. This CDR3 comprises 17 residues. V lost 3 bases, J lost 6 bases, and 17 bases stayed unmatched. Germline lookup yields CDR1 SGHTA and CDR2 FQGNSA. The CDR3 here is CASSLGLGGTSPREQYF. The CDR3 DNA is TGTGCCAGCAGCTTGGGCTTGGGAGGGACTTCACCTCGCGAGCAGTACTTC. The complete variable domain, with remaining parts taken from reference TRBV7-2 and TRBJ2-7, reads GAGVSQSPSNKVTEKGKDVELRCDPISGHTALYWYRQSLGQGLEFLIYFQGNSAPDKSGLPSDRFSAERTGGSVSTLTIQRTQQEDSAVYLCASSLGLGGTSPREQYFGPGTRLTVT.